Detailed here is one T cell receptor (beta chain). CDR3 length: 15 residues. Germline assignment: CDR1 SGHAT and CDR2 FQNNGV. The J segment lost 2 bases and the V segment lost 4 bases, leaving 4 bases of the junction unmatched. Original processing notes: The authors estimated nucleated cell counts from reference gene primer amplification. Libraries were prepared by immunoSEQ multiplex PCR; TCRdb keeps only in-frame clonotypes and omits some of them. V, J and clone size are taken as reported in that table, and D and trimming were inferred from the DNA itself. The table has 200,000 to 250,000 clones, more than 80% seen once. The entry originates in a study of blood T cell repertoires in COVID-19. The wider study: Both acute and convalescent COVID-19 samples were obtained from the United States, Italy and Spain.

Participant-given clinical history determined each cohort assignment. The source material was PBMCs or T cells enriched from blood (not recorded which). The V call is TRBV11-2, the J call TRBJ2-5, with 10 bases aligning to TRBD2. The TCR sequence derives from a man aged 40-49 years who had recovered from COVID-19. CDR3 nucleotide sequence: TGTGCCAGCAGCTACGGGACTAGCGCACAAGAGACCCAGTACTTC. Its protein product is CASSYGTSAQETQYF. Full variable domain (missing parts from reference TRBV11-2 and TRBJ2-5): EAGVAQSPRYKIIEKRQSVAFWCNPISGHATLYWYQQILGQGPKLLIQFQNNGVVDDSQLPKDRFSAERLKGVDSTLKIQPAKLEDSAVYLCASSYGTSAQETQYFGPGTRLLVL.